This T cell receptor (beta chain) was sequenced for a study of blood T cell repertoires in COVID-19. Overall study: The samples span acute and convalescent COVID-19 from the United States, Italy and Spain.

The count of this clone is one. There are 15 residues in the CDR3. The germline V gene has CDR1 MNHEY and CDR2 SVGAGI. V was clipped by 5 bases and J by 5 bases; unmatched bases: 4. In the authors' workflow: Quantification of nucleated cells was approximated via reference gene primer amplification. The table came from immunoSEQ multiplex PCR; TCRdb's copy has only in-frame clones and leaves some out. The DNA gave D and trimming, while V, J and clone size come from that table. The sample records 40,000 to 45,000 clones, around nine tenths being singletons. Sequencing was carried out using peripheral blood. The TCR was taken from a middle-aged man with active COVID-19. The J gene is TRBJ2-2, the V gene TRBV6-5; 11 nucleotides agree with TRBD1. This CDR3 is CASSKDRGRTGELFF. DNA for the CDR3: TGTGCCAGCAGTAAGGACAGGGGGCGAACCGGGGAGCTGTTTTTT.